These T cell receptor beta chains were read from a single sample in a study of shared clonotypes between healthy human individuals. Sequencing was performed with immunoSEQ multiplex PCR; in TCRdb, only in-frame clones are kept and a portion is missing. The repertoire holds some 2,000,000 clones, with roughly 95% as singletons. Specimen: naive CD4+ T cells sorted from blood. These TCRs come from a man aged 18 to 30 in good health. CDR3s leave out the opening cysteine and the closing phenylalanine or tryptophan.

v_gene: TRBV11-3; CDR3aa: ASSRVEAGELF
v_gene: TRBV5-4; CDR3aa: ASSLLKRERKELYEQY
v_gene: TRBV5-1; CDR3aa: ASRQSYRETQY
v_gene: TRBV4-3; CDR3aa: ASSQEWGQGRNTGELF
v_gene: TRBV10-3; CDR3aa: AINPGQLNTEAF
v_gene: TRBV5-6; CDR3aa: ASSLGRSTDTQY
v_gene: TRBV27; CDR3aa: ASSLTRLTGELF
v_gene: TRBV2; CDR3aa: ASRPDEGGVYGYT
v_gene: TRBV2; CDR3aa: ASSELSNQPQH
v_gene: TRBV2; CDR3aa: ASRKDGQEY
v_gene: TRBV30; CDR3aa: AWSFYRDGEQF
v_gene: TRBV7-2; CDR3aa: ASSMTPTGEGETQY
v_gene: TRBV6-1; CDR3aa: ASTQTGGGNQPQH
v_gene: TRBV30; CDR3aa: AWSDGTLDITGELF
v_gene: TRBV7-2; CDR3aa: ASSFAGALGETQY
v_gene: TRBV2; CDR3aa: ASSDRGSGNTIY
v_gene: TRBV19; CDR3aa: ASSRGDHTEAF
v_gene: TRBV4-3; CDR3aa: ASSQDRFSGNTIY
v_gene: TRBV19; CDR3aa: ASSKGGQRNQPQH
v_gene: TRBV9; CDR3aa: ASSVATGTALHSNQPQH
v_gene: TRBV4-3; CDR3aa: ASSQTTGNNYGYT
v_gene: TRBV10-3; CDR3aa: ASSNLREETQY
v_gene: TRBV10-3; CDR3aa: AIRAPGQGINTQY
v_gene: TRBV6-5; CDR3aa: ASSATGGADYGYT
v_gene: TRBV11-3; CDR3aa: ASSWVLLTLH
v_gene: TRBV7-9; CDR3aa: ASSSAGLTNEKLF
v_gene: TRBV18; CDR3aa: ASSSNTGVGETQY
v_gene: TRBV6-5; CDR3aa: ASSYLAGSETDTQY
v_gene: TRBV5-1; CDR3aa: ASSSKTGLAGFSAKNIQY
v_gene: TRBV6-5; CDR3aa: ASRMGANNEQF
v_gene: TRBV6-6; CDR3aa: ASSSFVAGGGNEQF
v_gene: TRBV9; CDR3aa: ASSFGGGDPSYEQY
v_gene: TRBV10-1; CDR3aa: ASSEWGSDTQY
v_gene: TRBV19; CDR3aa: ASSILIGGRETQY
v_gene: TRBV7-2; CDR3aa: ASTLSDSRTDTQY
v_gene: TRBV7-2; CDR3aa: ASSLGARGSLTGELF
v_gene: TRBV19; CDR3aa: ASSQQGGQPQH
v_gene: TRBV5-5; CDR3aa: ASGQRVPGEQF
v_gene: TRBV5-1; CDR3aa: ASSLGSGRNSGSTIY
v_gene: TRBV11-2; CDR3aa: ASSPSGGFETQY
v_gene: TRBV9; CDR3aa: ASSVKGEKLF
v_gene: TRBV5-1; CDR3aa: ASSVAGESHEQY
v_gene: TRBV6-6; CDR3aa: ASSRPGTGGNEKLF
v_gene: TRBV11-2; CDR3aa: ASRLTRVNTEAF
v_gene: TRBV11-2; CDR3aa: ASKDIRGLNTEAF
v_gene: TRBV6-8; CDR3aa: ASSSGTKDQPQH
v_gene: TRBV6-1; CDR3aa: ASMVGWGNTGELF
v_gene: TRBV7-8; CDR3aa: ASSYMTGNRANYGYT
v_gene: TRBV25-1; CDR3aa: ASRGIQPTNEKLF
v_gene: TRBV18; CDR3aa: ASSPPTGTGDSYEQY
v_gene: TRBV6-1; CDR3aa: ASTTTRTVNEQF
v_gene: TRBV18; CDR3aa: ASSPPAGANYEQY
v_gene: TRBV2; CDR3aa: ASTETGITGELF
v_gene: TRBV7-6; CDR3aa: ASSLGRSDTQY
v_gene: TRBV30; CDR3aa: AWSVSGERGYT
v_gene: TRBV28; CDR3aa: ASASFSTGANVLT
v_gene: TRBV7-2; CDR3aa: ASSPAGTGVSPLH